The source of this TCR beta chain is a study of T cell repertoires in cytomegalovirus infection. Study as a whole: Shared public TCR beta signatures pointed to both CMV infection and a matching HLA type.

Broader study findings: The ex vivo response was dominated by HLA-C-restricted CMV-specific TCR beta clonotypes. Pooled public TCR beta family frequency picked out CMV carriers with the relevant HLA.

CDR3 length: 12 residues. Per germline, CDR1 MNHNS and CDR2 SASEGT. V was pared by 7 bases and J by 6 bases, with 2 bases of the junction left unmatched. In its sample, this clonotype was seen a few times. Its antigen remains unidentified. In TCRdb, the reads were re-called with MiXCR into one record per CDR3 protein. The profile shows more than 150,000 distinct CDR3 sequences, more than 15% of them singletons. The chain carries TRBV6-1 and TRBJ1-4; 7 positions agree with TRBD1. The sample consisted of CD8+ T cells from PBMCs. This clonotype originated in a human donor in good health (CMV status not recorded). Some clones in this sample may be carry-over from other donors' samples. The CDR3 DNA is TGTGCCAGCAAAGGGGGCGATGAAAAACTGTTTTTT. Translated, it gives CASKGGDEKLFF.